A selection of T cell receptor beta chains follows, all from one sample in a study of technical replicates of blood from a handful of donors. TCRdb keeps only in-frame clones here, not all; method: immunoSEQ multiplex PCR. Among 60,000 to 80,000 clones listed, approximately 90% were seen once. Sequencing used PBMCs. These receptors originate from a human donor in good health. Some clones in this sample may be carry-over from other donors' samples. CDR3s include the opening cysteine and the closing phenylalanine or tryptophan. Fields, in order: J gene, V gene, clone size, D gene, CDR3 protein, CDR3 DNA. The D gene is left open where the match is weak. Part of the rows lack a size; the others show once, few, many or a class for expanded clones.

TRBJ1-1,TRBV11-2,.,.,CASSPGQKNTEAFF,TGTGCCAGCAGCCCCGGACAGAAGAACACTGAAGCTTTCTTT
TRBJ2-7,TRBV13,once,.,CASSLASYEQYF,TGTGCCAGCAGCTTAGCTTCCTACGAGCAGTACTTC
TRBJ2-1,TRBV10-3,.,.,CAIGPRSSYNEQFF,TGTGCCATCGGTCCAAGGAGCTCCTACAATGAGCAGTTCTTC
TRBJ2-5,TRBV27,.,TRBD1,CASSPLKQGARETQYF,TGTGCCAGCAGTCCGCTCAAACAGGGGGCTCGGGAGACCCAGTACTTC
TRBJ1-4,TRBV4-3,.,.,CASSQEAGYYGEKLFF,TGCGCCAGCAGCCAAGAAGCAGGGTATTATGGTGAAAAACTGTTTTTT
TRBJ2-1,TRBV18,.,TRBD2,CASSPGLAGINEQFF,TGTGCCAGCTCACCAGGCCTAGCGGGGATCAATGAGCAGTTCTTC
TRBJ1-1,TRBV4-2,.,.,CASSQITGQNTEAFF,TGTGCCAGCAGCCAAATCACGGGACAAAACACTGAAGCTTTCTTT
TRBJ1-4,TRBV19,.,TRBD1,CASRNPPGQGNEKLFF,TGTGCCAGTAGAAACCCACCGGGACAGGGGAATGAAAAACTGTTTTTT
TRBJ2-1,TRBV29-1,.,.,CSGEAGADEQFF,TGCAGCGGGGAAGCAGGGGCGGATGAGCAGTTCTTC
TRBJ1-2,TRBV6-5,.,.,CASSYISRGPYGYTF,TGTGCCAGCAGTTACATAAGCAGGGGTCCCTATGGCTACACCTTC
TRBJ2-7,TRBV7-2,.,.,CASSLEGRMDEQYF,TGTGCCAGCAGCTTAGAGGGGCGTATGGACGAGCAGTACTTC
TRBJ1-1,TRBV6-5,.,.,CASSPGGTEAFF,TGTGCCAGCAGTCCCGGGGGCACTGAAGCTTTCTTT
TRBJ2-1,TRBV4-3,.,.,CASQGPHPKQFF,TGCGCCTCGCAGGGGCCCCACCCGAAGCAGTTCTTC
TRBJ1-3,TRBV6-1,.,.,CASRDGRGSGNTIYF,TGTGCCAGCCGCGACGGCCGGGGCTCTGGAAACACCATATATTTT
TRBJ2-5,TRBV7-6,.,TRBD2,CSTAGYQETQYF,TGCTCCACAGCGGGGTACCAAGAGACCCAGTACTTC
TRBJ2-7,TRBV18,.,TRBD1,CASSPPQGAFHYEQYF,TGTGCCAGCTCACCACCCCAGGGGGCATTTCACTACGAGCAGTACTTC
TRBJ1-6,TRBV19,.,TRBD1,CASSTDRNSPLHF,TGTGCCAGTAGTACGGACAGGAATTCACCCCTCCACTTT
TRBJ2-6,TRBV9,.,TRBD1,CASSPDRVSGANVLTF,TGTGCCAGCAGCCCAGACAGGGTCTCTGGGGCCAACGTCCTGACTTTC
TRBJ2-2,TRBV27,.,.,CASRVGGNTGELFF,TGTGCCAGCAGGGTGGGAGGAAACACCGGGGAGCTGTTTTTT
TRBJ1-2,TRBV4-1,.,.,CASSQDGGVWGYTF,TGCGCCAGCAGCCAAGATGGCGGGGTTTGGGGCTACACCTTC
TRBJ1-2,TRBV9,.,.,CASSGAGSNYGYTF,TGTGCCAGCAGCGGGGCAGGGTCGAACTATGGCTACACCTTC
TRBJ2-5,TRBV7-2,.,.,CASSRQPQETQYF,TGTGCCAGCAGCCGACAGCCCCAAGAGACCCAGTACTTC
TRBJ1-5,TRBV2,few,.,CASSEAISNQPQHF,TGTGCCAGCAGTGAGGCCATAAGCAATCAGCCCCAGCATTTT
TRBJ1-3,TRBV6-1,.,.,CASSEKPSSGNTIYF,TGTGCCAGCAGTGAAAAACCGAGCTCTGGAAACACCATATATTTT
TRBJ2-5,TRBV7-3,.,TRBD1,CASSLMGQGAGETQYF,TGTGCCAGCAGCTTAATGGGACAGGGGGCAGGAGAGACCCAGTACTTC
TRBJ2-1,TRBV28,.,.,CASSGYSGSYNEQFF,TGTGCCAGCAGTGGCTACTCAGGCTCCTACAATGAGCAGTTCTTC
TRBJ2-1,TRBV5-8,once,.,CASSFSSRQFNNEQFF,TGTGCCAGCAGCTTCAGCTCCAGGCAGTTCAACAATGAGCAGTTCTTC
TRBJ2-2,TRBV7-3,.,TRBD2,CASSLSGGLNTGELFF,TGTGCCAGCAGCTTAAGCGGGGGTCTCAACACCGGGGAGCTGTTTTTT
TRBJ2-1,TRBV10-1,.,.,CASIRLRNEQFF,TGCGCCAGCATCAGGCTTAGAAATGAGCAGTTCTTC
TRBJ1-6,TRBV27,.,.,CASSYQGNSPLHF,TGTGCCAGCAGTTACCAGGGTAATTCACCCCTCCACTTT
TRBJ2-7,TRBV11-2,.,TRBD2,CASSLGRGRGDYEQYF,TGTGCCAGCAGCTTAGGGCGGGGCCGGGGGGACTACGAGCAGTACTTC
TRBJ2-2,TRBV4-3,once,.,CASCLTNTGELFF,TGCGCCAGCTGTCTAACGAACACCGGGGAGCTGTTTTTT
TRBJ2-1,TRBV21-1,.,.,CASSKEAREGSNEQFF,TGTGCCAGCAGCAAAGAGGCGCGGGAGGGCTCCAATGAGCAGTTCTTC
TRBJ2-7,TRBV4-3,once,TRBD2,CASSQSSAGAYEQYF,TGCGCCAGCAGCCAGTCCTCGGCGGGGGCCTACGAGCAGTACTTC
TRBJ2-1,TRBV15,.,.,CATSREPAGGAYNEQFF,TGTGCCACCAGCAGAGAGCCAGCGGGCGGGGCCTACAATGAGCAGTTCTTC
TRBJ2-3,TRBV2,.,TRBD2,CASSEVLAGGTDTQYF,TGTGCCAGCAGTGAAGTCCTAGCGGGAGGCACAGATACGCAGTATTTT
TRBJ2-1,TRBV6-1,.,.,CASSGSSTNEQFF,TGTGCCAGCAGTGGATCCAGTACCAATGAGCAGTTCTTC
TRBJ2-7,TRBV7-9,.,TRBD2,CASSLAGGPYEQYF,TGTGCCAGCAGCTTAGCGGGAGGGCCCTACGAGCAGTACTTC
TRBJ1-2,TRBV5-1,.,TRBD1,CASSPVTGVNYGYTF,TGCGCCAGCAGCCCGGTTACAGGGGTAAACTATGGCTACACCTTC
TRBJ2-7,TRBV6-5,.,TRBD2,CASSPSGSSYEQYF,TGTGCCAGCAGCCCTAGCGGGAGTTCCTACGAGCAGTACTTC
TRBJ2-1,TRBV27,.,TRBD1,CASSLYGQGADYNEQFF,TGTGCCAGCAGTTTATATGGACAGGGGGCCGACTACAATGAGCAGTTCTTC
TRBJ2-5,TRBV5-1,.,TRBD2,CASSSSGTSGGAHETQYF,TGCGCCAGCAGCTCTTCCGGGACTAGCGGGGGGGCCCACGAGACCCAGTACTTC
TRBJ2-3,TRBV5-6,.,.,CASSPGLAIFLDTQYF,TGTGCCAGCAGCCCGGGACTGGCGATATTCCTCGATACGCAGTATTTT
TRBJ2-6,TRBV4-1,.,.,CASSLGGSGANVLTF,TGCGCCAGCAGCCTCGGCGGCTCTGGGGCCAACGTCCTGACTTTC
TRBJ2-7,TRBV5-1,.,TRBD1,CASSPGTGDYEQYF,TGCGCCAGCAGCCCCGGGACAGGGGACTACGAGCAGTACTTC
TRBJ2-7,TRBV18,.,TRBD1,CASSPGQGGTYEQYF,TGTGCCAGCTCACCGGGACAGGGGGGAACCTACGAGCAGTACTTC
TRBJ2-5,TRBV7-9,.,TRBD1,CASSLGTGAWETQYF,TGTGCCAGCAGCTTAGGGACAGGGGCTTGGGAGACCCAGTACTTC
TRBJ2-1,TRBV7-6,.,.,CASSFIRPRGGAGWNEQFF,TGTGCCAGCAGCTTTATAAGGCCCCGCGGCGGGGCCGGATGGAATGAGCAGTTCTTC
TRBJ2-3,TRBV6-5,.,TRBD1,CASSQGTGGWDTQYF,TGTGCCAGCAGCCAAGGGACAGGGGGGTGGGATACGCAGTATTTT
TRBJ1-2,TRBV7-9,.,.,CASSLVAGIYGYTF,TGTGCCAGCAGCTTAGTGGCAGGGATCTATGGCTACACCTTC
TRBJ1-1,TRBV5-8,.,.,CASSLGPVGGATAEAFF,TGTGCCAGCAGCTTGGGGCCGGTCGGAGGGGCAACGGCTGAAGCTTTCTTT
TRBJ1-1,TRBV5-8,few,TRBD1,CASSWRDRGHEAFF,TGTGCCAGCAGCTGGCGGGACAGGGGACATGAAGCTTTCTTT
TRBJ1-5,TRBV7-8,.,.,CASSLEGDQPQHF,TGTGCCAGCAGCTTAGAGGGAGACCAGCCCCAGCATTTT
TRBJ2-3,TRBV18,.,TRBD2,CASSPSGVAGSTDTQYF,TGTGCCAGCTCACCCTCCGGGGTAGCGGGGTCTACAGATACGCAGTATTTT